This TCR beta chain was observed in a study of blood T cells in healthy people across ages. V lost 4 bases and J lost 9, with 14 bases in between. CDR3 size: 13 residues. The germline V gene encodes CDR1 SGHRS and CDR2 YFSETQ. Alongside a J-beta primer mix, a sample-barcoded 5' primer served in a second PCR lasting about 7 to 12 cycles. Each of the cDNA molecules was tagged by a template-switch adaptor with 12 random nucleotides. TCRdb analysed the 5' RACE reads with MiXCR anew, one entry per CDR3 protein. The table records roughly 800,000 distinct CDR3 sequences, 58% of them present only once. The source is a man aged 25-45 years in good health. The chain combines TRBV5-1 with TRBJ2-1; D possibly uses TRBD1 or TRBD2 (5 bases each). Sequencing was done on a sample of blood. This CDR3 reads CASSRTEGFEQFF. Here the CDR3 DNA reads TGCGCCAGCAGCCGGACCGAGGGGTTTGAGCAGTTCTTC. Drawing the rest from reference TRBV5-1 and TRBJ2-1, the complete variable domain is KAGVTQTPRYLIKTRGQQVTLSCSPISGHRSVSWYQQTPGQGLQFLFEYFSETQRNKGNFPGRFSGRQFSNSRSEMNVSTLELGDSALYLCASSRTEGFEQFFGPGTRLTVL.